These 32 T cell receptor beta chains came from one sample sequenced in a study of regulatory T cells in long-lasting Graves disease. The sample's time point: newly diagnosed GD, antithyroid drugs for less than 3 months. RNA from PBMCs was the source of the TCR library. Building the TCR beta libraries relied on iRepertoire HTBI primers, and CDR3 regions underwent Arm-PCR. TCRdb independently ran MiXCR on the multiplex PCR reads; one entry per CDR3 protein. The sample holds 550,000 to 650,000 distinct CDR3 sequences, roughly 15% seen once. The sample was also linked to a second study, of T cells in Graves' hyperthyroidism and ophthalmopathy.

The source material was peripheral blood mononuclear cells (PBMCs), sampled at new diagnosis, from a patient treated with antithyroid drugs. The receptors were sampled from a man younger than 30 with Graves disease.

The V gene is TRBV9, the J gene TRBJ1-2; D may be TRBD1 (5 bases). CDR3 length equals 15 residues. Deletions cut 0 bases from V and 0 bases from J, with 9 bases between. CDR1 and CDR2 from the germline V gene are SGDLS and YYNGEE. CDR3 nucleotide sequence: TGTGCCAGCAGCGTAGCCGGGGCAGCTAACTATGGCTACACCTTC. It specifies CASSVAGAANYGYTF.

The J gene is TRBJ1-5, the V gene TRBV5-1, with TRBD1 as a possible D gene (6 bases). Trimming pared 6 bases from V and 1 base from J, leaving 14 bases between. This CDR3 is built from 15 residues. CDR1 and CDR2 (germline): SGHRS, YFSETQ. CDR3 coding DNA: TGCGCCAGCAAGGCGGGGGCGGCAAGCAATCAGCCCCAGCATTTT. Translated, it gives CASKAGAASNQPQHF.

This clonotype was found many times. The chain couples TRBV20-1 to TRBJ2-1; TRBD2 matches at 10 bases. The CDR3 has 14 amino acids. Trimming at V came to 6 bases and at J to 6 bases, leaving 8 bases not matched to a gene. Germline CDR1 is DFQATT and CDR2 is SNEGSKA (reference sequence). CDR3 amino acids: CSASSGRAVNEQFF. The CDR3 nucleotides read TGCAGTGCCTCGAGCGGGAGGGCCGTCAATGAGCAGTTCTTC.

The table lists this clonotype with a few counts. The chain combines TRBV29-1 with TRBJ1-4; D is unresolved. The CDR3 contains 14 residues. The V gene's germline CDR1 is SQVTM and CDR2 ANQGSEA. The germline V and J ends were trimmed by 6 bases and 0 bases, with 11 bases remaining between them. CDR3 sequence: CSVRTVATNEKLFF. The CDR3 coding sequence is TGCAGCGTGCGTACGGTTGCAACTAATGAAAAACTGTTTTTT.

This clonotype was observed a few times. The rearrangement links TRBV14 to TRBJ2-5; 9 bases map to TRBD1. Germline V CDR1 and CDR2: SGHDN, FVKESK. This CDR3 has 16 residues. V shed 4 bases and J 2 bases; nucleotides not matched to a gene: 8. Here the CDR3 DNA reads TGTGCCAGCAGCCTCCTCACCGGGACAGGGCAAGAGACCCAGTACTTC. It encodes CASSLLTGTGQETQYF.

This clonotype was seen repeatedly, ten times or more. At one boundary the junction diverges from the germline segment, which might be a read error. The J gene is TRBJ1-5, the V gene TRBV9; D gene uncertain. CDR1 and CDR2 from the germline V gene are SGDLS and YYNGEE. The CDR3 length is 13 residues. The CDR3 region is CASSVDTNQPQHF. CDR3 DNA sequence: TGCGCCAGCAGCGTCGACACTAATCAGCCCCAGCATTTT.

In this sample, this clonotype turned up a few times. A much larger clone sits a single nucleotide away, making a read error possible. The V and J genes are TRBV11-2 and TRBJ2-1; D might be TRBD2 (5 bases). Trimming shortened V by 3 bases and J by 9 bases, and 6 bases separated the two germline ends. The CDR3 extends over 11 amino acids. Per the germline V gene, CDR1 is SGHAT and CDR2 is FQNNGV. CDR3 amino acids: CASSFEGEQFF. CDR3 DNA sequence: TGTGCCAGCAGCTTCGAGGGTGAGCAGTTCTTC.

As regards this clonotype: A much larger clonotype is one base distant, so this may be a read error. This rearrangement joins TRBV6-1 to TRBJ2-1; perhaps TRBD1 as D (5 bases). This CDR3 contains 14 residues. The germline CDR1 and CDR2 sequences are MNHNS and SASEGT. Trimming pared 11 bases from V and 7 bases from J, leaving 21 bases between. The CDR3 sequence: CAGNPGWVGNEQFF. As DNA, the CDR3 is TGTGCCGGCAATCCAGGGTGGGTTGGGAATGAGCAGTTCTTC.

The chain uses TRBV2 and TRBJ2-7; 9 bases match TRBD1. Germline CDR1 SNHLY, CDR2 FYNNEI. The V and J ends lost 3 bases and 4 bases, in that order; junction bases with no gene match: 22. There are 20 residues in the CDR3. CDR3 in DNA: TGTGCCAGCAGTGATTTCAACGAGGGTATTCGGGACAGGGATAGGTACGAGCAGTACTTC. This translates into CASSDFNEGIRDRDRYEQYF.

The chain uses TRBV3-1 and TRBJ1-2, with D uncertain. Trimming took off 1 base at V and 5 bases at J, with 8 bases between the two ends. The CDR3 has 13 residues. In germline, CDR1 is LGHDT, CDR2 YNNKEL (reference sequence). In nucleotides, the CDR3 is TGTGCCAGCAGCCAAGGCTCGGGGTATGGCTACACCTTC. As protein: CASSQGSGYGYTF.

The rearrangement uses TRBV12-3 or TRBV12-4 and TRBJ1-2; D might be TRBD1 (6 bases). This CDR3 spans 17 amino acids. V dropped 4 bases and J dropped 1 base, with 19 bases sitting between them. The DNA for the CDR3 is TGTGCCAGCAGTTCGATACTGACAGGCGACTTTAACTATGGCTACACCTTC. Translating gives CASSSILTGDFNYGYTF.

This clonotype was counted at least ten times. This sequence joins TRBV30 and TRBJ2-5, with D hard to call. This CDR3 has 13 amino acids. Trimming removed 0 bases at V and 1 base at J, with 6 bases between. Germline V gene lookup returns CDR1 GTSNPN and CDR2 SVGIG (reference sequence). CDR3 sequence reads: CAWSVRAQETQYF. In DNA, the CDR3 is TGTGCCTGGAGTGTACGGGCCCAAGAGACCCAGTACTTC. The full variable domain, with the rest looked up from reference TRBV30 and TRBJ2-5, is SQTIHQWPATLVQPVGSPLSLECTVEGTSNPNLYWYRQAAGRGLQLLFYSVGIGQISSEVPQNLSASRPQDRQFILSSKKLLLSDSGFYLCAWSVRAQETQYFGPGTRLLVL.

The J gene is TRBJ1-5, the V gene TRBV2; 7 bases are a match to TRBD1. J was trimmed by 0 bases and V by 3 bases; bases with no gene match: 11. The CDR3 loop spans 18 amino acids. Germline V gene lookup returns CDR1 SNHLY and CDR2 FYNNEI. The CDR3 DNA reads TGTGCCAGCAGTGATATGGGACAGAATTCTTTTAGCAATCAGCCCCAGCATTTT. This encodes CASSDMGQNSFSNQPQHF.

This chain uses TRBV30 with TRBJ2-7, with 9 bases aligning to TRBD2. CDR1 and CDR2 from the germline V gene are GTSNPN and SVGIG (reference sequence). The V and J ends lost 0 bases and 3 bases, in that order; junction bases with no gene match: 3. The CDR3 has 14 residues. The CDR3 DNA reads as TGTGCCTGGAGTGTCGCGGGAGGGGACTACGAGCAGTACTTC. It is translated as CAWSVAGGDYEQYF.

This clonotype was seen more than once but under ten times. The rearrangement joins TRBV10-3 to TRBJ2-3, with 12 bases lining up with TRBD2. Trimming at V came to 2 bases and at J to 0 bases, leaving 3 bases not matched to a gene. The germline CDR1 and CDR2 sequences are ENHRY and SYGVKD. The CDR3 is 17 residues long. CDR3 DNA: TGTGCCATCAGTGAGGGACTAGCGGGAAGTAGCACAGATACGCAGTATTTT. This encodes CAISEGLAGSSTDTQYF.

This clonotype was picked up many times. The chain links TRBV2 to TRBJ2-1; D is unresolved. V was trimmed by 0 bases and J by 5 bases, leaving 5 bases between them. Germline loops: CDR1 SNHLY, CDR2 FYNNEI. The CDR3 consists of 13 residues. The CDR3 DNA reads TGTGCCAGCAGTGAAGCGGGGAACAATGAGCAGTTCTTC. It codes for CASSEAGNNEQFF.

This clonotype was seen only a few times. The chain couples TRBV29-1 to TRBJ2-3; perhaps D is TRBD1 or TRBD2 (5 bases each). Germline CDR1 and CDR2: SQVTM and ANQGSEA. V lost 8 bases and J lost 4, with 19 bases in between. CDR3 length: 14 amino acids. In nucleotides, the CDR3 is TGCAGCTCCACCGCCCCGGGGCTGGCAGATACGCAGTATTTT. Protein: CSSTAPGLADTQYF.

The rearrangement links TRBV14 to TRBJ2-6, with D possibly being TRBD1 or TRBD2 (5 bases each). Germline-derived CDR1 and CDR2 are SGHDN and FVKESK. Trimming pared 2 bases from V and 3 bases from J, leaving 17 bases between. The CDR3 is made up of 18 amino acids. For the CDR3, the DNA is TGTGCCAGCAGCCAATTTAGGGGCCGGGGAGATGGGGCCAACGTCCTGACTTTC. The encoded protein is CASSQFRGRGDGANVLTF. The complete variable domain, with remaining parts taken from reference TRBV14 and TRBJ2-6, reads EAGVTQFPSHSVIEKGQTVTLRCDPISGHDNLYWYRRVMGKEIKFLLHFVKESKQDESGMPNNRFLAERTGGTYSTLKVQPAELEDSGVYFCASSQFRGRGDGANVLTFGAGSRLTVL.

This clonotype was detected a few times. The J gene is TRBJ1-6, the V gene TRBV28; D is unclear. The germline gives CDR1 MDHEN, CDR2 SYDVKM. The germline V and J ends were trimmed by 7 bases and 8 bases, with 18 bases remaining between them. The CDR3 covers 15 residues. CDR3 DNA: TGTGCCAGCACACCCCGTTTGAAAGGCTATTCACCCCTCCACTTT. Translating it yields CASTPRLKGYSPLHF.

This chain's CDR3 is CASNTDSGRMKNTGELFF. The CDR3 region has the DNA TGTGCCAGCAATACGGACAGTGGGCGCATGAAAAACACCGGGGAGCTGTTTTTT. The genes are TRBV2 and TRBJ2-2; a possible D gene is TRBD1 (6 bases). This CDR3 region has 18 residues. Trimming shortened V by 7 bases and J by 2 bases, and 23 bases separated the two germline ends. Germline CDR1 is SNHLY and CDR2 is FYNNEI. Based on the CDR3 plus reference TRBV2 and TRBJ2-2, the full variable domain is EPEVTQTPSHQVTQMGQEVILRCVPISNHLYFYWYRQILGQKVEFLVSFYNNEISEKSEIFDDQFSVERPDGSNFTLKIRSTKLEDSAMYFCASNTDSGRMKNTGELFFGEGSRLTVL.

The gene calls are TRBV10-3 and TRBJ1-6; D call uncertain. Germline CDR1 is ENHRY and CDR2 is SYGVKD. The CDR3 is made up of 12 amino acids. Trimming shortened V by 6 bases and J by 7 bases, and 7 bases separated the two germline ends. In nucleotides, the CDR3 is TGTGCCATCAGGGATGGCAATTCACCCCTCCACTTT. Protein product: CAIRDGNSPLHF.

J is TRBJ1-1 and V is TRBV2, with D hard to call. Germline lookup yields CDR1 SNHLY and CDR2 FYNNEI. Trimming cost V 7 bases and J 4 bases, with 13 bases left between them. CDR3 length: 13 amino acids. The DNA of the CDR3 is TGTGCCAGCAAAATGAGGGAGATCACTGAAGCTTTCTTT. This encodes CASKMREITEAFF.

This clonotype was found many times. This rearrangement joins TRBV6-1 to TRBJ2-5; 13 bases are shared with TRBD2. This CDR3 comprises 17 residues. J gave up 3 bases and V 5 bases, and 9 bases lay outside the gene matches. Germline CDR1 MNHNS, CDR2 SASEGT. The CDR3 region is CASSKRWTSGSEETQYF. In nucleotides, the CDR3 is TGTGCCAGCAGTAAACGCTGGACTAGCGGGAGTGAAGAGACCCAGTACTTC.

V gene TRBV7-9 combines with J gene TRBJ1-1; D perhaps matches TRBD1 (5 bases). The CDR3 loop spans 13 amino acids. V was clipped by 3 bases and J by 8 bases, with 13 bases between them. Looked up from germline, CDR1 is SEHNR and CDR2 is FQNEAQ (reference sequence). CDR3 sequence reads: CASSFGGVKEAFF. The CDR3 coding sequence is TGTGCCAGCAGCTTCGGGGGGGTCAAAGAAGCTTTCTTT.

This clonotype was recorded at least ten times. In DNA form, the CDR3 reads TGTGCCAGCAGCTTTGAAGCGGGAGGAGAGACCCAGTACTTC. It codes for CASSFEAGGETQYF. The chain carries TRBV7-6 and TRBJ2-5; TRBD2 matches 9 bases. The length of the CDR3 is 14 residues. Germline lookup yields CDR1 SGHVS and CDR2 FNYEAQ. Losses at the gene ends were 3 bases for V and 4 bases for J; bases not matched to a gene: 3. Full variable domain (remainder filled in from reference TRBV7-6 and TRBJ2-5): GAGVSQSPRYKVTKRGQDVALRCDPISGHVSLYWYRQALGQGPEFLTYFNYEAQQDKSGLPNDRFSAERPEGSISTLTIQRTEQRDSAMYRCASSFEAGGETQYFGPGTRLLVL.

In its sample, this clonotype was seen many times. The V call is TRBV11-2, the J call TRBJ2-5; TRBD1 aligns across 9 bases. The germline CDR1 and CDR2 sequences are SGHAT and FQNNGV. J gave up 5 bases and V 5 bases, and 6 bases lay outside the gene matches. The CDR3 runs 14 residues. The CDR3 loop reads CASSRTGGSETQYF. CDR3 in DNA: TGTGCCAGCAGCCGAACAGGGGGCTCGGAGACCCAGTACTTC.

This clonotype was counted at least ten times. The chain has TRBV28 and TRBJ2-6; D assignment may be TRBD1 or TRBD2 (5 bases each). The CDR3 totals 17 residues. V was shortened by 7 bases and J by 4 bases, with 20 bases between the two germline ends. Germline V gene data show CDR1 as MDHEN and CDR2 as SYDVKM. CDR3 coding DNA: TGTGCCAGCACCTCGCCGGGACCGGGGATAGGGGCCAACGTCCTGACTTTC. It translates to CASTSPGPGIGANVLTF.

This clonotype was detected a few times. The chain carries TRBV10-2 and TRBJ2-2; D is unresolved. The V gene lost 1 base and the J gene lost 6 bases, with 9 bases spanning the gap. Germline loops: CDR1 WSHSY, CDR2 SAAADI. The CDR3 has 14 residues. Written as DNA, the CDR3 is TGCGCCAGCAGTGAGTGGCTAGAGGCCGGGGAGCTGTTTTTT. Translation: CASSEWLEAGELFF.

The sample holds many counts of this clonotype. The rearrangement uses TRBV11-1 and TRBJ2-1; the D gene is possibly TRBD2 (6 bases). The germline gives CDR1 SGHAT, CDR2 FQDESV (reference sequence). Trimming removed 3 bases at V and 0 bases at J, with 12 bases between. This CDR3 has 16 amino acids. CDR3 loop: CASSLHSSGSYNEQFF. DNA for the CDR3: TGTGCCAGCAGCTTGCATAGTAGCGGCTCCTACAATGAGCAGTTCTTC.

The sample holds many counts of this clonotype. The chain combines TRBV6-1 with TRBJ1-5; D is perhaps TRBD1 (5 bases). The germline V and J ends were trimmed by 5 bases and 7 bases, with 24 bases remaining between them. This CDR3 comprises 17 residues. CDR1 is MNHNS and CDR2 is SASEGT in the germline V gene. The CDR3 sequence: CASSPGVRIEGIQPQHF. DNA for the CDR3: TGTGCCAGCAGTCCCGGCGTACGGATAGAGGGGATCCAGCCCCAGCATTTT.

The chain combines TRBV10-3 with TRBJ2-1; 8 bases fit TRBD2. The junction had 9 bases not matched to a gene; V was cut back by 5 bases and J by 6 bases. Germline V gene data show CDR1 as ENHRY and CDR2 as SYGVKD. This CDR3 has 15 amino acids. CDR3 amino acids: CAISKAGDLSNEQFF. CDR3 nucleotides: TGTGCCATCAGTAAAGCGGGAGATCTTTCCAATGAGCAGTTCTTC.

CDR3 bases: TGTGCCAGCAGTTATGGGGACCAGGGAAACACCATATATTTT. This gives the protein CASSYGDQGNTIYF. The chain links TRBV27 to TRBJ1-3; TRBD1 is a possible D gene (5 bases). Trimming shortened V by 4 bases and J by 4 bases, and 11 bases separated the two germline ends. This CDR3 has 14 residues. Germline loops: CDR1 MNHEY, CDR2 SMNVEV (reference sequence).